Given below is one T cell receptor beta chain in context. Its specificity is unknown. This sample stems from a study of identical twins. Study results and caveats: Sharing of beta out-of-frame sequences by twins showed a weaker excess.

TCRdb passed the 5' RACE reads through MiXCR, listing each CDR3 protein once. The table lists 300,000 to 350,000 distinct CDR3 sequences, about 12% of them singletons. Germline lookup yields CDR1 LGHDT and CDR2 YNNKEL (reference sequence). Between the trimmed V and J ends, which lost 4 bases and 1 base, there was a span of 13 bases. The CDR3 sequence is 15 residues long. This sample was also put to use in a study of yellow fever vaccine responses in identical twins.

This clonotype originated in a woman under 30 in good health. Specimen: CD8+ T cells sorted from blood. V usage is TRBV3-1 and J usage is TRBJ1-1, with D possibly matching TRBD1 (6 bases). CDR3 sequence (DNA): TGTGCCAGCAGCCGCAGGGACATTAAGAACACTGAAGCTTTCTTT. Translation: CASSRRDIKNTEAFF.